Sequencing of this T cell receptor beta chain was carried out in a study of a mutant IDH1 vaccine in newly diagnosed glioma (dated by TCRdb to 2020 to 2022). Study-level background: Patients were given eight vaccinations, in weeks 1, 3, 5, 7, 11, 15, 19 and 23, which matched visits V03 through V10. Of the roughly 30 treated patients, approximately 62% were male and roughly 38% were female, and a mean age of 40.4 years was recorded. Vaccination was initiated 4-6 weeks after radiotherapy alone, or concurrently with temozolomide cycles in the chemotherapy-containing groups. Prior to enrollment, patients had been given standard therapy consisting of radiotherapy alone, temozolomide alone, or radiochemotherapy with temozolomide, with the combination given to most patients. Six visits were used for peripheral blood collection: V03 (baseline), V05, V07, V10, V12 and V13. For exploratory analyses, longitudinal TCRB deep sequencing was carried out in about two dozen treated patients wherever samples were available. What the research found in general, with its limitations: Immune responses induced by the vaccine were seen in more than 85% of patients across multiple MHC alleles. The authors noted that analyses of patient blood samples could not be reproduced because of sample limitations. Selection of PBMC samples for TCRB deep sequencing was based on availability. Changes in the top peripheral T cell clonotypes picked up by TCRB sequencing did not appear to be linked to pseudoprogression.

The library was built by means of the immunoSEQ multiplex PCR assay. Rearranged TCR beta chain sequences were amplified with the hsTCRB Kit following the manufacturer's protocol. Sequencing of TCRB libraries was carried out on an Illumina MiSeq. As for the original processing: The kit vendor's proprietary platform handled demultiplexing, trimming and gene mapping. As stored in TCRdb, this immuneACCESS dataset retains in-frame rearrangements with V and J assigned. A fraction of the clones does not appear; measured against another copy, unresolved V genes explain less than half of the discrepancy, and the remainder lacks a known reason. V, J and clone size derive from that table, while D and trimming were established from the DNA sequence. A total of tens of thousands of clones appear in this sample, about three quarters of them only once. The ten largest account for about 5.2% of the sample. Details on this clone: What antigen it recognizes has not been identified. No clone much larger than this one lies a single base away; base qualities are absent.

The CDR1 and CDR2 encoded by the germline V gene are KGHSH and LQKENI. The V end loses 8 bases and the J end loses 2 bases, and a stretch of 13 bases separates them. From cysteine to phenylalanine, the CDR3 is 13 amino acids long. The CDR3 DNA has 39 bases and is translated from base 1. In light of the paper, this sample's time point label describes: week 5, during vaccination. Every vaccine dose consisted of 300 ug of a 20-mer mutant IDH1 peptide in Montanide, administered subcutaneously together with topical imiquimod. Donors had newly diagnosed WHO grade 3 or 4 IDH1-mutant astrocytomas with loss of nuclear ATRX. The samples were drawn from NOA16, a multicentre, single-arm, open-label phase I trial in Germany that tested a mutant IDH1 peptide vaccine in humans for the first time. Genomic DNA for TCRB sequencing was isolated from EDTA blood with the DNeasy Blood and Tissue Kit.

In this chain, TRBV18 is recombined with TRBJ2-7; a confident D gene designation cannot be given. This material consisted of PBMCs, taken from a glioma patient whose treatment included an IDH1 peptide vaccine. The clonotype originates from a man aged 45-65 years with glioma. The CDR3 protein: CASTTQWTYEQYF. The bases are TGTGCCAGCACAACCCAATGGACCTACGAGCAGTACTTC.